One sample yielded the 5 T cell receptor beta chains listed below, sequenced in a study of blood T cell repertoires in COVID-19. The repertoire was sequenced with immunoSEQ multiplex PCR; TCRdb's copy has only in-frame clones and lacks some. In the table there are under 200,000 clones, approximately 91% of which are singletons. Sequencing input: PBMCs or T cells enriched from blood (not recorded which). All receptors derive from a woman aged 18 to 35 who had recovered from COVID-19.

This clone has just one count. The gene calls are TRBV2 and TRBJ2-7; the match to TRBD1 covers 7 bases. Germline assignment: CDR1 SNHLY and CDR2 FYNNEI. The length of the CDR3 is 15 residues. V was pared by 7 bases and J by 3 bases, with 12 bases of the junction left unmatched. The CDR3 nucleotides are TGTGCCAGCACAAGAGCCGGGACAGATAACTACGAGCAGTACTTC. It specifies CASTRAGTDNYEQYF.

The chain recombines TRBV28 with TRBJ1-2, with 7 nucleotides matching TRBD1. The CDR3 is made up of 12 amino acids. The germline CDR1 and CDR2 sequences are MDHEN and SYDVKM. V dropped 4 bases and J dropped 9; count of bases not matched to a gene: 5. The CDR3 coding sequence is TGTGCCAGCAGTTCGTACAGGGGAAGCTACACCTTC. Amino acids: CASSSYRGSYTF.

The chain uses TRBV19 and TRBJ2-7; 7 positions agree with TRBD2. Germline values: CDR1 LNHDA, CDR2 SQIVND (reference sequence). V trimming: 7 bases; J trimming: 3 bases; junction bases outside the gene matches: 12. The CDR3 runs to 15 residues. Here the CDR3 reads CASTMKQRDYYEQYF. The CDR3 DNA is TGTGCCAGTACCATGAAGCAGCGGGACTACTACGAGCAGTACTTC.

The chain couples TRBV9 to TRBJ2-1, with D perhaps TRBD1 (6 bases). CDR3 length: 17 amino acids. V lost 0 bases and J lost 4, with 17 bases in between. CDR1 is SGDLS, CDR2 YYNGEE, per germline. CDR3 loop: CASSVAMTGRGYNEQFF. CDR3 coding DNA: TGTGCCAGCAGCGTAGCCATGACAGGTCGGGGTTACAATGAGCAGTTCTTC. Full variable domain (remainder filled in from reference TRBV9 and TRBJ2-1): DSGVTQTPKHLITATGQRVTLRCSPRSGDLSVYWYQQSLDQGLQFLIQYYNGEERAKGNILERFSAQQFPDLHSELNLSSLELGDSALYFCASSVAMTGRGYNEQFFGPGTRLTVL.

This clone was found once. The chain uses TRBV5-6 and TRBJ2-5; 15 bases fit TRBD2. This CDR3 is built from 18 residues. V lost 4 bases and J lost 4; bases outside the gene matches: 11. Germline V gene sequence: CDR1 SGHDT, CDR2 YYEEEE. The CDR3 nucleotides read TGTGCCAGCAGCAGGTGGACTAGCGGGAGGGCCGGGGGAGAGACCCAGTACTTC. It translates to CASSRWTSGRAGGETQYF. Full variable domain (missing parts from reference TRBV5-6 and TRBJ2-5): DAGVTQSPTHLIKTRGQQVTLRCSPKSGHDTVSWYQQALGQGPQFIFQYYEEEERQRGNFPDRFSGHQFPNYSSELNVNALLLGDSALYLCASSRWTSGRAGGETQYFGPGTRLLVL.